The sequence of this T cell receptor (beta chain) was determined in a study of blood T cell repertoires in COVID-19. The overall study: Sites in the United States, Italy and Spain provided acute and convalescent COVID-19 samples.

The CDR3 extends over 16 amino acids. Trimming stripped 4 bases from V and 0 bases from J, with 13 bases between. Germline V gene data show CDR1 as SGDLS and CDR2 as YYNGEE. Libraries were prepared by immunoSEQ multiplex PCR; TCRdb keeps only in-frame clonotypes and omits some of them. This sample has about 23,000 clones, with over 75% found just once. This clone was seen only once. This sequence joins TRBV9 and TRBJ2-2; D remains unclear. The sequence derives from a woman of 80 years or more with acute or convalescent COVID-19. Sample: peripheral blood. CDR3: CASSPRGDTNTGELFF. CDR3 in DNA: TGTGCCAGCAGCCCCCGCGGTGATACGAACACCGGGGAGCTGTTTTTT.